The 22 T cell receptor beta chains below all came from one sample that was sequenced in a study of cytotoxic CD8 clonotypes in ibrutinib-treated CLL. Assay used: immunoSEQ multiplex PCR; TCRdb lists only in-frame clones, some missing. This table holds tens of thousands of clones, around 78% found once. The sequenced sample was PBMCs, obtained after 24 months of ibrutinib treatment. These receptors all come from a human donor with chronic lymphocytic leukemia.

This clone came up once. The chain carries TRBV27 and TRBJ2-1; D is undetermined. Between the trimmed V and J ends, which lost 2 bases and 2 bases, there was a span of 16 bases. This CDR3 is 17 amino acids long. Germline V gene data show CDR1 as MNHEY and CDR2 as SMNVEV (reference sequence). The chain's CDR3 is CASSLVSLVEAYNEQFF. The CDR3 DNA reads TGTGCCAGCAGTTTAGTATCCTTAGTAGAGGCCTACAATGAGCAGTTCTTC.

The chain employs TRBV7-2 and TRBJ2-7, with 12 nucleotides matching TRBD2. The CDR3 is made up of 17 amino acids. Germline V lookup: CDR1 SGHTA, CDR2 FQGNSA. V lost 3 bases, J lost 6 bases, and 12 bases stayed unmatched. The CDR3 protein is CASSFTSGRWGPREQYF. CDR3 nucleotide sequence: TGTGCCAGCAGCTTCACTAGCGGGAGGTGGGGCCCTCGCGAGCAGTACTTC.

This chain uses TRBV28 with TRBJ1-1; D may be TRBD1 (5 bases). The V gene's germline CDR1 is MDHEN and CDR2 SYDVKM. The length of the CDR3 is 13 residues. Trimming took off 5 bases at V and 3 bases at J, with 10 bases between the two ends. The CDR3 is CASSPPGYTEAFF. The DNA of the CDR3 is TGTGCCAGCAGTCCCCCAGGGTACACTGAAGCTTTCTTT. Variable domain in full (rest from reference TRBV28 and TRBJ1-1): DVKVTQSSRYLVKRTGEKVFLECVQDMDHENMFWYRQDPGLGLRLIYFSYDVKMKEKGDIPEGYSVSREKKERFSLILESASTNQTSMYLCASSPPGYTEAFFGQGTRLTVV.

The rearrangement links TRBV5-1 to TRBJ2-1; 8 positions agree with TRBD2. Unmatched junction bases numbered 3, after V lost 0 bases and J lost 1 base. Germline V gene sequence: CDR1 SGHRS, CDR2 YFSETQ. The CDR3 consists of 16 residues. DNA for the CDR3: TGCGCCAGCAGCTTGGATGGGACTAGATCCTACAATGAGCAGTTCTTC. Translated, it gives CASSLDGTRSYNEQFF.

The CDR3 region is CASSLGQRDTIYF. CDR3 nucleotide sequence: TGTGCCAGCAGCCTTGGACAGAGGGACACCATATATTTT. The J gene is TRBJ1-3, the V gene TRBV7-2, with D possibly TRBD1 on 6 matching bases. Trimming left V 5 bases short and J 8 bases short, with 13 bases between. Germline V CDR1 and CDR2: SGHTA, FQGNSA. The CDR3 totals 13 residues.

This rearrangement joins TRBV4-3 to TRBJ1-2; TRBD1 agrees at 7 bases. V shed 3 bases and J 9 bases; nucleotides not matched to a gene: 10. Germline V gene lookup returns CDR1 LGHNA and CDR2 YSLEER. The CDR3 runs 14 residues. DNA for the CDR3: TGCGCCAGCAGCCATAACACAGGGGAAGGGCGCTACACCTTC. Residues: CASSHNTGEGRYTF.

The CDR3 loop reads CASSETWTSGRNEQFF. CDR3 in DNA: TGTGCCAGCAGTGAAACCTGGACTAGCGGGAGGAATGAGCAGTTCTTC. V usage is TRBV2 and J usage is TRBJ2-1, with 14 bases that match TRBD2. With 2 bases clipped from V and 7 bases from J, the junction kept 4 bases outside the gene matches. This CDR3 is 16 amino acids long. Germline V gene lookup returns CDR1 SNHLY and CDR2 FYNNEI.

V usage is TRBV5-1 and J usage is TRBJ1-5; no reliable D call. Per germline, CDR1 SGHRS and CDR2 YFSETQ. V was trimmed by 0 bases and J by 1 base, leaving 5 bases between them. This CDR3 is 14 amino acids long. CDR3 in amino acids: CASSLEHSNQPQHF. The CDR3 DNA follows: TGCGCCAGCAGCTTGGAACACAGCAATCAGCCCCAGCATTTT.

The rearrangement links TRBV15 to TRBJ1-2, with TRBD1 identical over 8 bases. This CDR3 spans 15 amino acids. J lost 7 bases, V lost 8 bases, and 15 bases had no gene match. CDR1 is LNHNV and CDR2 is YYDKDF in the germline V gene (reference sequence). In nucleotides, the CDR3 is TGTGCCACCCAGAGTGGCGACCAGGGGGCTGTTGGCTACACCTTC. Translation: CATQSGDQGAVGYTF.

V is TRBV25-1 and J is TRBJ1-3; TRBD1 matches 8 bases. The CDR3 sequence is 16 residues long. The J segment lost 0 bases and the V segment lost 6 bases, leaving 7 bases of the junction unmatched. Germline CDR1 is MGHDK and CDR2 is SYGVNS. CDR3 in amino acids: CASRGTGLPSGNTIYF. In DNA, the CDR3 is TGTGCCAGCAGGGGGACAGGCCTCCCCTCTGGAAACACCATATATTTT.

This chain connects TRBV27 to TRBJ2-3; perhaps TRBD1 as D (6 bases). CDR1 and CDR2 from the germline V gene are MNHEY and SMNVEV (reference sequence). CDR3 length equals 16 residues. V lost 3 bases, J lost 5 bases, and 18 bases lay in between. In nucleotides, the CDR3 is TGTGCCAGCAGTTTCGTACCGGGACGAGGGGGAGATACGCAGTATTTT. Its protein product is CASSFVPGRGGDTQYF.

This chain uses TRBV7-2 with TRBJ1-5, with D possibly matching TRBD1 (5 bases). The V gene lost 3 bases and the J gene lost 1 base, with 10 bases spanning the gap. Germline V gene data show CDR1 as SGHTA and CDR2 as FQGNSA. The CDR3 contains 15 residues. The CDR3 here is CASSFYDSSNQPQHF. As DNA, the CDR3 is TGTGCCAGCAGCTTCTACGACAGCAGCAATCAGCCCCAGCATTTT.

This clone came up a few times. CDR3 region: CASSGNVLKLFF. The CDR3 nucleotides read TGTGCCAGCAGTGGAAACGTTTTAAAACTGTTTTTT. This sequence joins TRBV25-1 and TRBJ1-4; no definite D call. CDR3 length equals 12 residues. Per the germline V gene, CDR1 is MGHDK and CDR2 is SYGVNS. Trimming shortened V by 4 bases and J by 10 bases, and 10 bases separated the two germline ends.

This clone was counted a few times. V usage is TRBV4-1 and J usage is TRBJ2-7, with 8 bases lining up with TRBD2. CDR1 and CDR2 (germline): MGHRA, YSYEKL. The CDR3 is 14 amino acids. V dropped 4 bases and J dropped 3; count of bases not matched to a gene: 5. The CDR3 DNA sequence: TGCGCCAGCAGCCTCACTAGCGGTAACTACGAGCAGTACTTC. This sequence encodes CASSLTSGNYEQYF.

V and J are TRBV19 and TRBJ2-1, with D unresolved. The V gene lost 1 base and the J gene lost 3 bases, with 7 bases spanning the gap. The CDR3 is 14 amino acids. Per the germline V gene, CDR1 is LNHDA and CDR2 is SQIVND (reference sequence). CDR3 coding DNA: TGTGCCAGTAGTATAGGCAGGAGCTACAATGAGCAGTTCTTC. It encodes CASSIGRSYNEQFF.

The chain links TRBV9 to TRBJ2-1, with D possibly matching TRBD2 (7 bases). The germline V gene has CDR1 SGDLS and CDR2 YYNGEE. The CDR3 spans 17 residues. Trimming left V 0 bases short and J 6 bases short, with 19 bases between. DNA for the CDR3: TGTGCCAGCAGCGTAGGGGCGGGGGCAGGGGAGTTCAATGAGCAGTTCTTC. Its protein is CASSVGAGAGEFNEQFF.

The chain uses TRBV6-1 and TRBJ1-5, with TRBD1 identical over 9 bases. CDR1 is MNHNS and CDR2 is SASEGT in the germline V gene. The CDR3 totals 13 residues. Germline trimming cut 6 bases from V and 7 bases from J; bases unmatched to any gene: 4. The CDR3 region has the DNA TGTGCCAGCAGGGGACAGGGTAAGCAGCCCCAGCATTTT. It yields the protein CASRGQGKQPQHF.

The CDR3 nucleotides read TGTGCCAGCAGTGAAGGGGTCACTGAAGCTTTCTTT. Translated, it gives CASSEGVTEAFF. V is TRBV2 and J is TRBJ1-1; D ambiguous. CDR3 length equals 12 residues. V was shortened by 1 base and J by 4 bases, with 4 bases between the two germline ends. CDR1 is SNHLY and CDR2 is FYNNEI in the germline V gene.

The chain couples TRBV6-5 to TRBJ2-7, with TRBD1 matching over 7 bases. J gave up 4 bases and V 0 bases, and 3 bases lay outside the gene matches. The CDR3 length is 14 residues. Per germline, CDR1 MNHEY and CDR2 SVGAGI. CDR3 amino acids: CASSYSGTEYEQYF. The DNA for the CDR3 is TGTGCCAGCAGTTACTCGGGGACAGAGTACGAGCAGTACTTC.

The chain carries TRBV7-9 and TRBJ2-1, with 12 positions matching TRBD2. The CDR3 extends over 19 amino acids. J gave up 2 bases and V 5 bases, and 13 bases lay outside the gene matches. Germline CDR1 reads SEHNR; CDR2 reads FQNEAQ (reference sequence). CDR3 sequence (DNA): TGTGCCAGCAGCCCTACCCAAGGACTAGCGGGAAGCACCTACAATGAGCAGTTCTTC. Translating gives CASSPTQGLAGSTYNEQFF.

The CDR3 DNA sequence: TGCGCCAGCAGCCAAGAACAAGGTGAAAAACTGTTTTTT. It encodes CASSQEQGEKLFF. The chain uses TRBV4-3 and TRBJ1-4, with D uncertain. Trimming shortened V by 0 bases and J by 7 bases, and 6 bases separated the two germline ends. The CDR3 is made up of 13 amino acids. The V gene's germline CDR1 is LGHNA and CDR2 YSLEER.

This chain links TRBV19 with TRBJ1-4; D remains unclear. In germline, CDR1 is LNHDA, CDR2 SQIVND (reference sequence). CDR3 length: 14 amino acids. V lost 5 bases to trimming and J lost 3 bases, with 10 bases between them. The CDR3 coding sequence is TGTGCCAGTAGTCTCCCGGGGTCTAATGAAAAACTGTTTTTT. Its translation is CASSLPGSNEKLFF.